The 10 T cell receptor beta chains reported below all come from one sample, sequenced in a study of T cell changes during pregnancy in multiple sclerosis. Sequencing was performed with immunoSEQ multiplex PCR; in TCRdb, only in-frame clones are kept and a portion is missing. The sample comprises more than 40,000 clones, 90% of which are singletons, and around 1.6% rests with the top ten. The starting material was peripheral blood, obtained in the first trimester of pregnancy. Every receptor here comes from a female donor in good health, enrolled as a control in a pregnancy study.

The chain uses TRBV2 and TRBJ2-5, with D perhaps TRBD2 (6 bases). The CDR3 runs 15 residues. The germline CDR1 and CDR2 sequences are SNHLY and FYNNEI. The germline V and J ends were trimmed by 2 bases and 4 bases, with 14 bases remaining between them. The CDR3 DNA sequence: TGTGCCAGCAGTGAAAGGGGTCGGGGGTCAGAGACCCAGTACTTC. Its protein is CASSERGRGSETQYF.

In regard to this clone: The junction and the germline gene differ at one end; a read error may be behind it. This chain joins TRBV14 and TRBJ2-7; 7 bases fit TRBD1. This CDR3 region has 15 residues. The germline V gene has CDR1 SGHDN and CDR2 FVKESK. The CDR3 loop is CASSQEEGQVTGWSF. CDR3 DNA sequence: TGTGCCAGCAGCCAAGAAGAGGGGCAGGTGACAGGGTGGAGCTTC.

The chain couples TRBV7-8 to TRBJ2-2; possible D gene TRBD2, 5 bases. CDR1 and CDR2 from the germline V gene are SGHVS and FQNEAQ. This CDR3 contains 13 residues. V was trimmed by 6 bases and J by 10 bases, leaving 15 bases between them. DNA for the CDR3: TGTGCCAGCAGTTTTATGAGGGTGGAGGAGCTGTTTTTT. Encoded protein: CASSFMRVEELFF.

The chain combines TRBV2 with TRBJ1-5; 7 bases fit TRBD1. There are 14 residues in the CDR3. Germline V gene lookup returns CDR1 SNHLY and CDR2 FYNNEI. The ends lost 4 bases at V and 6 bases at J; junction bases unmatched: 6. CDR3 in DNA: TGTGCCAGCAGTGCTACAGGGGAGGTTCAGCCCCAGCATTTT. Translating gives CASSATGEVQPQHF. The complete variable domain, with remaining parts taken from reference TRBV2 and TRBJ1-5, reads EPEVTQTPSHQVTQMGQEVILRCVPISNHLYFYWYRQILGQKVEFLVSFYNNEISEKSEIFDDQFSVERPDGSNFTLKIRSTKLEDSAMYFCASSATGEVQPQHFGDGTRLSIL.

The rearrangement uses TRBV5-4 and TRBJ2-6, with 13 bases matching TRBD2. The junction had 3 bases not matched to a gene; V was cut back by 0 bases and J by 0 bases. The CDR3 consists of 19 residues. Germline V gives CDR1 SGHNT, CDR2 YYREEE (reference sequence). This CDR3 reads CASSLGTSGGGSGANVLTF. Here the CDR3 DNA reads TGTGCCAGCAGCTTGGGGACTAGCGGGGGCGGCTCTGGGGCCAACGTCCTGACTTTC.

The CDR3 coding sequence is TGCGCCAGCAGCTCTGAAGGACTAGCGGGAGGAGTGGGGACCGGGGAGCTGTTTTTT. This sequence encodes CASSSEGLAGGVGTGELFF. The chain couples TRBV5-1 to TRBJ2-2; TRBD2 matches 14 bases. V dropped 3 bases and J dropped 5; count of bases not matched to a gene: 12. CDR1 SGHRS and CDR2 YFSETQ come from the germline V gene. The CDR3 totals 19 residues.

V and J are TRBV18 and TRBJ1-2; TRBD1 is a possible D gene (5 bases). The CDR3 sequence is 15 residues long. In germline, CDR1 is KGHSH, CDR2 LQKENI. V was clipped by 4 bases and J by 4 bases, with 16 bases between them. The CDR3 here is CASSRDETETYGYTF. The CDR3 nucleotides read TGTGCCAGCTCACGCGACGAGACAGAAACCTATGGCTACACCTTC.

V and J are TRBV10-3 and TRBJ2-7, with 7 bases identical to TRBD1. The CDR3 has 15 residues. From germline, CDR1 is ENHRY and CDR2 SYGVKD. The V gene end was trimmed by 0 bases and the J gene end by 3 bases; junction bases not matched to a gene: 5. The chain's CDR3 is CAISESETGFYEQYF. The CDR3 nucleotides are TGTGCCATCAGTGAGTCGGAGACAGGGTTCTACGAGCAGTACTTC.

The chain uses TRBV10-3 and TRBJ2-6; 8 nucleotides line up with TRBD1. The ends lost 6 bases at V and 2 bases at J; junction bases unmatched: 6. This CDR3 is built from 16 residues. CDR1 and CDR2 (germline): ENHRY, SYGVKD. The CDR3 coding sequence is TGTGCCATCAGGACAGGGGAAGGGGCTGGGGCCAACGTCCTGACTTTC. Its protein product is CAIRTGEGAGANVLTF.

The J gene is TRBJ1-6, the V gene TRBV28, with 10 bases identical to TRBD1. CDR1 MDHEN and CDR2 SYDVKM come from the germline V gene. The J segment lost 5 bases and the V segment lost 4 bases, leaving 2 bases of the junction unmatched. The CDR3 spans 15 residues. CDR3 sequence: CASSSGTGDNSPLHF. In DNA form, the CDR3 reads TGTGCCAGCAGTTCCGGGACAGGGGATAATTCACCCCTCCACTTT.